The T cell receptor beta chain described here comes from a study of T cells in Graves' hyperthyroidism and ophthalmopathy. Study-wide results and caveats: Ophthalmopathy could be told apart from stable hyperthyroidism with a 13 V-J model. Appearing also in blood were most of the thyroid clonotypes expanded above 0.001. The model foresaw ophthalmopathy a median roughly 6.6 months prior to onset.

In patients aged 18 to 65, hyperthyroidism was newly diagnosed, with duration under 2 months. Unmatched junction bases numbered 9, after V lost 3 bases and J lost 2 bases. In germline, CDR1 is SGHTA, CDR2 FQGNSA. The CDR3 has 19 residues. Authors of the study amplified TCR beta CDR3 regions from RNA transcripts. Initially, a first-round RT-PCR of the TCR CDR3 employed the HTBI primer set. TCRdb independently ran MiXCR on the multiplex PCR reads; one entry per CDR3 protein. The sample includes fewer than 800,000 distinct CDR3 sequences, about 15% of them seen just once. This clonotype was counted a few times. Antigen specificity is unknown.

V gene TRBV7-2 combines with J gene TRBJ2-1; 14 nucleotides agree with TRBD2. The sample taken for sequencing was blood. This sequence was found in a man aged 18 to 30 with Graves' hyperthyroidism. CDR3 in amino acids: CASSLSGTSGSAAYNEQFF. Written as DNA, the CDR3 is TGTGCCAGCAGCTTGTCTGGGACTAGCGGGAGTGCTGCCTACAATGAGCAGTTCTTC.